The 32 T cell receptor beta chains in this list originate from one sample, sequenced in a study of T cell responses to AZD1222 COVID-19 vaccine. The method was immunoSEQ multiplex PCR; TCRdb's version includes in-frame clones alone and lacks a portion of them. The table shows tens of thousands of clones, with 65% to 85% occurring only once. The sequences come from peripheral blood, collected on day 0 of AZD1222 vaccination. The source is an adult in good health.

This clone occurred a few times. The chain joins TRBV10-3 to TRBJ2-3; 9 nucleotides line up with TRBD2. The germline gives CDR1 ENHRY, CDR2 SYGVKD. V trimming: 0 bases; J trimming: 2 bases; junction bases outside the gene matches: 9. The CDR3 is made up of 18 amino acids. CDR3: CAISESMTSGTITDTQYF. Here the CDR3 DNA reads TGTGCCATCAGTGAGTCAATGACTAGCGGAACTATCACAGATACGCAGTATTTT.

The chain recombines TRBV7-9 with TRBJ2-1, with TRBD2 matching over 9 bases. After removal of 2 bases from V and 0 bases from J, the junction contained 2 bases not matched to a gene. Germline assignment: CDR1 SEHNR and CDR2 FQNEAQ (reference sequence). The CDR3 consists of 16 residues. Here the CDR3 reads CASSLPSGASYNEQFF. CDR3 in DNA: TGTGCCAGCAGCTTACCTAGCGGGGCCTCCTACAATGAGCAGTTCTTC.

The count of this clone is one. The J gene is TRBJ2-2, the V gene TRBV11-3; no reliable D call. V was clipped by 3 bases and J by 6 bases, with 11 bases between them. Germline V gives CDR1 SGHNT, CDR2 YENEEA. The CDR3 extends over 14 amino acids. The CDR3 protein is CASSFNTPPGELFF. The CDR3 nucleotides read TGTGCCAGCAGCTTCAACACCCCTCCCGGGGAGCTGTTTTTT.

The V and J genes are TRBV6-4 and TRBJ2-3; 10 bases are a match to TRBD1. Trimming cost V 0 bases and J 4 bases; bases outside gene matches: 1. The germline V gene encodes CDR1 MRHNA and CDR2 SNTAGT. The CDR3 consists of 15 residues. This chain's CDR3 is CASSDSTGGADTQYF. The CDR3, as DNA: TGTGCCAGCAGTGACTCGACAGGGGGCGCAGATACGCAGTATTTT.

This clone was observed once. V gene TRBV4-1 combines with J gene TRBJ1-4, with 9 bases aligning to TRBD1. After removal of 2 bases from V and 7 bases from J, the junction contained 8 bases not matched to a gene. Germline loops: CDR1 MGHRA, CDR2 YSYEKL. This CDR3 region has 16 residues. The chain's CDR3 is CASSQSSYRGLEKLFF. The CDR3, as DNA: TGCGCCAGCAGCCAATCATCTTACAGGGGGCTTGAAAAACTGTTTTTT.

This clone was recorded a few times. The chain uses TRBV7-9 and TRBJ2-1; 7 bases match TRBD1. V lost 2 bases, J lost 2 bases, and 3 bases stayed unmatched. This CDR3 is 15 amino acids long. The germline V gene has CDR1 SEHNR and CDR2 FQNEAQ (reference sequence). The CDR3 sequence is CASSLTGVTYNEQFF. CDR3 bases: TGTGCCAGCAGCTTAACAGGGGTAACCTACAATGAGCAGTTCTTC.

The V gene is TRBV11-2, the J gene TRBJ2-1; possibly TRBD2 for D (6 bases). Germline CDR1 and CDR2: SGHAT and FQNNGV. The CDR3 is 15 residues long. Between the trimmed V and J ends, which lost 1 base and 2 bases, there was a span of 9 bases. CDR3 loop: CASSLVRGTYNEQFF. The CDR3 nucleotides are TGTGCCAGCAGCTTAGTTCGCGGGACCTACAATGAGCAGTTCTTC. The variable domain in full, completed from reference TRBV11-2 and TRBJ2-1, reads EAGVAQSPRYKIIEKRQSVAFWCNPISGHATLYWYQQILGQGPKLLIQFQNNGVVDDSQLPKDRFSAERLKGVDSTLKIQPAKLEDSAVYLCASSLVRGTYNEQFFGPGTRLTVL.

V is TRBV10-1 and J is TRBJ1-1; maybe TRBD1 (5 bases). CDR3 length: 13 residues. Trimming took off 7 bases at V and 1 base at J, with 10 bases between the two ends. Germline CDR1 and CDR2: WNHNN and SYGVQD (reference sequence). The CDR3 coding sequence is TGCGCCAGCATGGGGGACTCGAACACTGAAGCTTTCTTT. Residues: CASMGDSNTEAFF.

This chain uses TRBV7-8 with TRBJ2-7; D might be TRBD1 (7 bases). Germline CDR1 is SGHVS and CDR2 is FQNEAQ. There are 14 residues in the CDR3. The V and J ends lost 4 bases and 5 bases respectively, with 15 bases between them. The CDR3 DNA reads TGTGCCAGCAGCTCGAGACAGGGAGGCAACGAGCAGTACTTC. It yields the protein CASSSRQGGNEQYF.

This chain uses TRBV18 with TRBJ1-1, with 7 bases that match TRBD1. Unmatched junction bases numbered 16, after V lost 3 bases and J lost 3 bases. Germline assignment: CDR1 KGHSH and CDR2 LQKENI. The CDR3 is 18 residues long. The CDR3 coding sequence is TGTGCCAGCTCACCCAATTCGGTTGCAGGGGGACGAGACACTGAAGCTTTCTTT. Translated, it gives CASSPNSVAGGRDTEAFF.

The chain links TRBV18 to TRBJ1-2, with D uncertain. The ends were cut back, 0 bases at V and 4 bases at J, with 12 bases in the middle. Germline lookup yields CDR1 KGHSH and CDR2 LQKENI. This CDR3 spans 15 amino acids. CDR3 nucleotides: TGTGCCAGCTCACCACCGGGCGGGGATCGCTATGGCTACACCTTC. Translated, it gives CASSPPGGDRYGYTF.

The chain couples TRBV6-5 to TRBJ1-4, with a possible D match to TRBD1 (6 bases). The CDR3 is made up of 15 amino acids. The germline CDR1 and CDR2 sequences are MNHEY and SVGAGI. V lost 6 bases, J lost 8 bases, and 19 bases lay in between. The CDR3 DNA reads TGTGCCAGCAGGTTTACCGGGACACTTGGGGAAAAACTGTTTTTT. It codes for CASRFTGTLGEKLFF.

The chain links TRBV6-1 to TRBJ1-5; D unclear. Germline CDR1 is MNHNS and CDR2 is SASEGT. V lost 1 base and J lost 5, with 9 bases in between. This CDR3 is 14 amino acids long. CDR3: CASSEESGHQPQHF. In DNA, the CDR3 is TGTGCCAGCAGTGAAGAAAGCGGGCATCAGCCCCAGCATTTT.

The chain couples TRBV30 to TRBJ1-4; D perhaps matches TRBD1 (5 bases). There are 14 residues in the CDR3. CDR1 is GTSNPN, CDR2 SVGIG, per germline (reference sequence). Trimming stripped 0 bases from V and 14 bases from J, with 19 bases between. DNA of the CDR3: TGTGCCTGGAGTGTGGCGGGACGCTCAAGTCATCTGTTTTTT. Its protein is CAWSVAGRSSHLFF. Filled out from reference TRBV30 and TRBJ1-4, the complete variable domain reads SQTIHQWPATLVQPVGSPLSLECTVEGTSNPNLYWYRQAAGRGLQLLFYSVGIGQISSEVPQNLSASRPQDRQFILSSKKLLLSDSGFYLCAWSVAGRSSHLFFGSGTQLSVL.

The genes are TRBV28 and TRBJ2-1; 7 bases agree with TRBD1. CDR3 size: 16 residues. The V gene end was trimmed by 0 bases and the J gene end by 5 bases; junction bases not matched to a gene: 7. Germline lookup yields CDR1 MDHEN and CDR2 SYDVKM. CDR3 in DNA: TGTGCCAGCAGTTTATGGGGAGACAGGGTAAACAATGAGCAGTTCTTC. This sequence encodes CASSLWGDRVNNEQFF.

This chain uses TRBV6-6 with TRBJ2-2; D uncertain. The CDR3 has 13 residues. Between the trimmed V and J ends, which lost 0 bases and 6 bases, there was a span of 5 bases. CDR1 and CDR2 (germline): MNHNY, SVGAGI (reference sequence). CDR3 in DNA: TGTGCCAGCAGTTACTCTAGTCCCGGGGAGCTGTTTTTT. This codes for CASSYSSPGELFF.

In DNA, the CDR3 is TGTGCCAGCAGCTTATCTAGCGGGAGAACCCAAACCCCAGAGCAGTTCTTC. Its protein product is CASSLSSGRTQTPEQFF. The chain links TRBV7-2 to TRBJ2-1, with 10 bases fitting TRBD2. The V gene end was trimmed by 2 bases and the J gene end by 10 bases; junction bases not matched to a gene: 14. From germline, CDR1 is SGHTA and CDR2 FQGNSA. The CDR3 extends over 17 amino acids.

The CDR3 loop reads CASSSAGQTQYF. CDR3 in DNA: TGTGCCAGCAGCTCTGCGGGGCAGACCCAGTACTTC. The chain joins TRBV5-4 to TRBJ2-5; possibly TRBD2 for D (6 bases). This CDR3 comprises 12 residues. Trimming cost V 3 bases and J 6 bases, with 9 bases left between them. Germline values: CDR1 SGHNT, CDR2 YYREEE (reference sequence). Looking up the rest from reference TRBV5-4 and TRBJ2-5 gives the full variable domain: ETGVTQSPTHLIKTRGQQVTLRCSSQSGHNTVSWYQQALGQGPQFIFQYYREEENGRGNFPPRFSGLQFPNYSSELNVNALELDDSALYLCASSSAGQTQYFGPGTRLLVL.

The V and J genes are TRBV5-1 and TRBJ2-7; either TRBD1 or TRBD2 may supply D (6 bases each). This CDR3 contains 14 residues. Trimming took 0 bases from V and 5 from J, leaving 12 bases between them. The germline gives CDR1 SGHRS, CDR2 YFSETQ. DNA for the CDR3: TGCGCCAGCAGCTTGGGCGGACAGCGGGACGAGCAGTACTTC. Its translation: CASSLGGQRDEQYF.

This chain links TRBV19 with TRBJ2-7, with TRBD1 matching 8 bases. The V and J ends lost 1 base and 6 bases, in that order; junction bases with no gene match: 11. The germline gives CDR1 LNHDA, CDR2 SQIVND (reference sequence). The CDR3 has 16 amino acids. The CDR3 loop reads CASSIAHGQGLGEQYF. CDR3 coding DNA: TGTGCCAGTAGTATAGCCCACGGACAGGGTTTGGGCGAGCAGTACTTC.

V and J are TRBV9 and TRBJ1-4; D may be TRBD1 (5 bases). The CDR3 is 15 residues long. Germline lookup yields CDR1 SGDLS and CDR2 YYNGEE. Trimming removed 2 bases at V and 4 bases at J, with 12 bases between. The CDR3: CASSVATGFNEKLFF. CDR3 in DNA: TGTGCCAGCAGCGTCGCCACAGGTTTTAATGAAAAACTGTTTTTT.

V is TRBV19 and J is TRBJ1-2; 8 bases fit TRBD1. The germline CDR1 and CDR2 sequences are LNHDA and SQIVND (reference sequence). The CDR3 runs 14 residues. Germline trimming cut 5 bases from V and 5 bases from J; bases unmatched to any gene: 7. CDR3 nucleotide sequence: TGTGCCAGTAGTCTTCCAGGGGGCGAGTATGGCTACACCTTC. It translates to CASSLPGGEYGYTF.

V usage is TRBV4-1 and J usage is TRBJ1-6; no clear D. The germline V and J ends were trimmed by 5 bases and 7 bases, with 12 bases remaining between them. The CDR3 runs 14 residues. From germline, CDR1 is MGHRA and CDR2 YSYEKL. CDR3 bases: TGCGCCAGCAGCGAGGGAAAGGGAAATTCACCCCTCCACTTT. This codes for CASSEGKGNSPLHF.

V usage is TRBV2 and J usage is TRBJ1-3; 7 bases line up with TRBD1. Germline lookup yields CDR1 SNHLY and CDR2 FYNNEI. J was trimmed by 4 bases and V by 5 bases; bases with no gene match: 5. The CDR3 consists of 14 residues. The CDR3 here is CASSYIQGGNTIYF. CDR3 nucleotide sequence: TGTGCCAGCAGTTACATACAGGGGGGAAACACCATATATTTT.

The chain is built from TRBV15 and TRBJ1-4; 9 bases are shared with TRBD1. Germline assignment: CDR1 LNHNV and CDR2 YYDKDF (reference sequence). The V gene end was trimmed by 1 base and the J gene end by 5 bases; junction bases not matched to a gene: 2. The CDR3 runs to 15 residues. The DNA for the CDR3 is TGTGCCACCAGCAGAGCCGGGACAGGGAATGAAAAACTGTTTTTT. Its protein product is CATSRAGTGNEKLFF. The full variable domain, completed using reference TRBV15 and TRBJ1-4, is DAMVIQNPRYQVTQFGKPVTLSCSQTLNHNVMYWYQQKSSQAPKLLFHYYDKDFNNEADTPDNFQSRRPNTSFCFLDIRSPGLGDTAMYLCATSRAGTGNEKLFFGSGTQLSVL.

The chain couples TRBV28 to TRBJ1-2; the D gene is possibly TRBD1 (6 bases). V dropped 6 bases and J dropped 1 base, with 21 bases sitting between them. Looked up from germline, CDR1 is MDHEN and CDR2 is SYDVKM. CDR3 length: 17 amino acids. The CDR3 DNA follows: TGTGCCAGCAGCCTGACAGGACTATCCCGGCTTAACTATGGCTACACCTTC. It translates to CASSLTGLSRLNYGYTF.

As DNA, the CDR3 is TGTGCCAGCAGCTTAGGAGGCTATGGCTACACCTTC. It encodes CASSLGGYGYTF. J is TRBJ1-2 and V is TRBV11-1; D is unclear. The CDR3 length is 12 residues. The germline V and J ends were trimmed by 1 base and 4 bases, with 4 bases remaining between them. Germline-derived CDR1 and CDR2 are SGHAT and FQDESV (reference sequence).

This clone was found once. This chain links TRBV5-6 with TRBJ2-5; D is possibly TRBD1 (6 bases). The V and J ends lost 4 bases and 7 bases respectively, with 14 bases between them. This CDR3 comprises 13 residues. Germline CDR1 reads SGHDT; CDR2 reads YYEEEE. This CDR3 reads CASSGQGWGTQYF. The CDR3 DNA follows: TGTGCCAGCAGCGGCCAGGGGTGGGGGACCCAGTACTTC.

V usage is TRBV10-3 and J usage is TRBJ2-7; D gene unclear. V was shortened by 1 base and J by 7 bases, with 5 bases between the two germline ends. The V gene's germline CDR1 is ENHRY and CDR2 SYGVKD. The CDR3 runs to 11 residues. Written as DNA, the CDR3 is TGTGCCATCAGTGAGTACGGGGAGCAGTACTTC. Translated: CAISEYGEQYF.

The chain couples TRBV9 to TRBJ2-2, with TRBD2 identical over 8 bases. The V gene's germline CDR1 is SGDLS and CDR2 YYNGEE. Germline trimming cut 4 bases from V and 5 bases from J; bases unmatched to any gene: 4. CDR3 size: 14 residues. CDR3 coding DNA: TGTGCCAGCAGCCCGTTAGCGGGAACCGGGGAGCTGTTTTTT. This gives the protein CASSPLAGTGELFF.

This clone has just a few counts. This chain connects TRBV28 to TRBJ2-3, with D unclear. The CDR3 is 14 amino acids. Trimming cost V 2 bases and J 4 bases, with 10 bases left between them. Germline-derived CDR1 and CDR2 are MDHEN and SYDVKM. Written as DNA, the CDR3 is TGTGCCAGCAGTTTACTTCTGGCCGCAGATACGCAGTATTTT. This gives the protein CASSLLLAADTQYF.

This chain connects TRBV25-1 to TRBJ2-3; 8 bases are a match to TRBD2. Germline CDR1 MGHDK, CDR2 SYGVNS. The CDR3 is made up of 17 amino acids. The trim removed 6 bases at V and 2 bases at J, leaving 13 bases unmatched. CDR3 nucleotide sequence: TGTGCCAGCAGCTCCCACGGGCTAGCGGGCCCCACAGATACGCAGTATTTT. It yields the protein CASSSHGLAGPTDTQYF.